Listed below are T cell receptor beta chains from one sample, sequenced in a study of Graves' ophthalmopathy and Graves' hyperthyroidism. MiXCR, run by TCRdb on the multiplex PCR reads, gives a single entry per CDR3 protein. The data hold 680,000 or so distinct CDR3 sequences, with 22% observed a single time. Material for sequencing was peripheral blood. Receptors were obtained from a young woman with stable Graves' hyperthyroidism. Some clones in this sample may be carry-over from other donors' samples. Each CDR3 is given with its conserved first and last residue. A D gene is named only where the DNA matches it firmly. Size tells how often a clone was seen (once, few, many) or the class of an expanded clone, and some rows leave it out.

d_gene | j_gene | abundance | v_gene | CDR3aa | CDR3nt
NA | TRBJ2-7 | once | TRBV6-2/TRBV6-3 | CASAPREVELTRDEQYF | TGTGCCAGCGCCCCCCGAGAGGTAGAACTAACCCGAGACGAGCAGTACTTC
NA | TRBJ2-4 | NA | TRBV6-1 | CASSEAFRGPTRKNIKYF | TGTGCCAGCAGTGAAGCCTTCCGGGGCCCGACTCGTAAGAACATTAAGTACTTC
NA | TRBJ2-5 | NA | TRBV29-1 | CSVARGGGETQYF | TGCAGCGTCGCCAGGGGAGGAGGAGAGACCCAGTACTTC
NA | TRBJ2-7 | many | TRBV12-3/TRBV12-4 | CASGWNSYEQYF | TGTGCCAGTGGATGGAACTCCTACGAGCAGTACTTC
NA | TRBJ1-2 | many | TRBV19 | CASRKSGREERDVYGYTF | TGTGCCAGTAGAAAATCGGGGCGCGAGGAGAGAGATGTCTATGGCTACACCTTC
TRBD1 | TRBJ2-7 | many | TRBV30 | CAWSVRTGGNYEQYF | TGTGCCTGGAGTGTACGGACAGGGGGGAACTACGAGCAGTACTTC
TRBD1 | TRBJ1-5 | NA | TRBV20-1 | CSARTGGIQPQHF | TGCAGTGCTAGAACAGGGGGCATTCAGCCCCAGCATTTT
TRBD1 | TRBJ2-5 | few | TRBV29-1 | CSVRRQGPETQYF | TGCAGCGTTAGGCGACAGGGGCCAGAGACCCAGTACTTC
NA | TRBJ2-5 | NA | TRBV7-8 | CASSSDREGTQYF | TGTGCCAGCAGCTCGGACAGAGAAGGGACCCAGTACTTC
NA | TRBJ2-2 | NA | TRBV2 | CASRTHTNTGELFF | TGTGCCAGCAGAACTCATACGAACACCGGGGAGCTGTTTTTT
NA | TRBJ2-5 | few | TRBV5-1 | CASSERQTQYF | TGCGCCAGCAGCGAGAGGCAGACCCAGTACTTC
NA | TRBJ1-2 | NA | TRBV29-1 | CSVRPTTGNYGYTF | TGCAGCGTCCGCCCTACTACAGGGAACTATGGCTACACCTTC
NA | TRBJ1-1 | few | TRBV6-5 | CASSYGHTTEAFF | TGTGCCAGCAGTTACGGGCATACCACTGAAGCTTTCTTT
TRBD2 | TRBJ2-5 | many | TRBV30 | CACNGDYRETQYF | TGTGCCTGTAATGGGGACTACCGAGAGACCCAGTACTTC
TRBD1 | TRBJ2-7 | many | TRBV11-1 | CASSLLFHRGPGLNYEQYF | TGTGCCAGCAGCTTACTCTTCCACAGGGGGCCGGGACTTAACTACGAGCAGTACTTC
NA | TRBJ1-5 | many | TRBV6-2/TRBV6-3 | CASRSLDGYSNQPQHF | TGTGCCAGCAGATCCCTCGACGGTTATAGCAATCAGCCCCAGCATTTT
NA | TRBJ2-5 | NA | TRBV7-2 | CASSPQRGAGQETQYF | TGTGCCAGCAGCCCCCAGAGGGGGGCAGGGCAAGAGACCCAGTACTTC
TRBD1 | TRBJ1-1 | NA | TRBV7-6 | CASSLVVGQGIMNTEAFF | TGTGCCAGCAGCTTAGTTGTGGGACAGGGTATTATGAACACTGAAGCTTTCTTT
NA | TRBJ2-5 | NA | TRBV28 | CASRPQGYQETQYF | TGTGCCAGCAGACCACAGGGATACCAAGAGACCCAGTACTTC
NA | TRBJ2-7 | many | TRBV6-5 | CASSYGGLLNEQYF | TGTGCCAGCAGTTACGGCGGGTTATTGAACGAGCAGTACTTC
NA | TRBJ2-2 | many | TRBV27 | CASSSPTRGYATGELFF | TGTGCCAGCAGTTCCCCCACCCGGGGCTACGCCACCGGGGAGCTGTTTTTT
NA | TRBJ2-5 | many | TRBV10-3 | CAISEIDRLQETQYF | TGTGCCATCAGTGAGATAGACAGGCTCCAAGAGACCCAGTACTTC
NA | TRBJ2-6 | NA | TRBV5-1 | CASSLTYSGANVLTF | TGCGCCAGCAGCTTAACTTACTCTGGGGCCAACGTCCTGACTTTC
NA | TRBJ2-2 | many | TRBV6-1 | CASSSPGTPNTGELFF | TGTGCCAGCTCATCCCCCGGGACCCCGAACACCGGGGAGCTGTTTTTT
NA | TRBJ2-7 | many | TRBV28 | CASSAGQPPYEQYF | TGTGCCAGCAGCGCGGGACAGCCTCCCTACGAGCAGTACTTC
NA | TRBJ1-6 | many | TRBV7-3 | CASSLIPNNSPLHF | TGTGCCAGCAGCTTAATTCCAAATAATTCACCCCTCCACTTT
NA | TRBJ2-7 | many | TRBV12-3/TRBV12-4 | CASSPGLETHEQYF | TGTGCCAGCAGCCCGGGGCTCGAAACCCACGAGCAGTACTTC
NA | TRBJ1-5 | few | TRBV25-1 | CASTGSGNQPQHF | TGTGCCAGTACAGGGTCGGGCAATCAGCCCCAGCATTTT
TRBD1 | TRBJ1-5 | many | TRBV19 | CASSIGDRGNQPQHF | TGTGCCAGTAGTATTGGGGACAGGGGAAATCAGCCCCAGCATTTT
TRBD2 | TRBJ2-7 | many | TRBV6-2/TRBV6-3 | CASSYVTSGTPYEQYF | TGTGCCAGCAGTTACGTTACTAGCGGAACTCCCTACGAGCAGTACTTC
NA | TRBJ2-5 | few | TRBV24-1 | CASTVLGSGQETQYF | TGTGCCAGCACCGTCTTGGGTAGCGGCCAAGAGACCCAGTACTTC
NA | TRBJ2-7 | many | TRBV7-2 | CASSLTFPYEQYF | TGTGCCAGCAGCTTAACTTTTCCCTACGAGCAGTACTTC
TRBD1 | TRBJ2-7 | few | TRBV30 | CAWSLDRGEQYF | TGTGCCTGGAGTCTGGACAGGGGCGAGCAGTACTTC
TRBD2 | TRBJ2-2 | NA | TRBV5-1 | CASREGLAGNTGELFF | TGCGCCAGCAGGGAAGGACTAGCGGGAAACACCGGGGAGCTGTTTTTT
NA | TRBJ1-1 | many | TRBV20-1 | CSARPGGTEAFF | TGCAGTGCTAGACCAGGAGGCACTGAAGCTTTCTTT
TRBD1 | TRBJ1-2 | NA | TRBV4-1 | CASSHRTGSNYGYTF | TGCGCCAGCAGCCACAGGACAGGCTCCAACTATGGCTACACCTTC
TRBD1 | TRBJ1-2 | many | TRBV30 | CAWTPQGVSYGYTF | TGTGCCTGGACCCCACAGGGGGTATCTTATGGCTACACCTTC
NA | TRBJ1-1 | many | TRBV4-1 | CASSQAGRNAEAFF | TGCGCCAGCAGCCAAGCCGGAAGGAACGCTGAAGCTTTCTTT
NA | TRBJ2-5 | NA | TRBV2 | CASSPGLLQETQYF | TGTGCCAGCAGTCCCGGACTTTTACAAGAGACCCAGTACTTC
NA | TRBJ2-2 | many | TRBV15 | CATSRRQNTGELFF | TGTGCCACCAGCAGAAGACAGAACACCGGGGAGCTGTTTTTT
TRBD1 | TRBJ2-5 | NA | TRBV12-3/TRBV12-4 | CASSQSGTGQETQYF | TGTGCCAGCAGCCAATCGGGGACAGGGCAAGAGACCCAGTACTTC
TRBD1 | TRBJ2-5 | many | TRBV9 | CASSASMDRGQETQYF | TGTGCCAGCAGCGCCAGCATGGACAGGGGACAAGAGACCCAGTACTTC
NA | TRBJ1-1 | many | TRBV6-1 | CASTTDQINTEAFF | TGTGCCAGCACTACGGATCAAATTAACACTGAAGCTTTCTTT
NA | TRBJ1-1 | many | TRBV12-3/TRBV12-4 | CASSFREVNTEAFF | TGTGCCAGCAGTTTTCGGGAGGTGAACACTGAAGCTTTCTTT
NA | TRBJ1-2 | many | TRBV20-1 | CSASGAGPGYGYTF | TGCAGTGCCTCCGGCGCAGGCCCGGGCTATGGCTACACCTTC
TRBD1 | TRBJ1-5 | many | TRBV6-2/TRBV6-3 | CASSTDRDQPQHF | TGTGCCAGCAGTACGGACAGGGATCAGCCCCAGCATTTT
TRBD1 | TRBJ2-7 | many | TRBV6-1 | CASGTGGFEQYF | TGTGCCAGCGGGACAGGGGGCTTCGAGCAGTACTTC
TRBD2 | TRBJ2-7 | NA | TRBV20-1 | CSARGTREVDEQYF | TGCAGTGCTAGAGGCACACGGGAGGTGGACGAGCAGTACTTC
NA | TRBJ1-1 | few | TRBV29-1 | CSVRGRMNTEAFF | TGCAGCGTACGGGGCCGGATGAACACTGAAGCTTTCTTT
NA | TRBJ1-6 | NA | TRBV20-1 | CSARGAGAHPPLHF | TGCAGTGCTAGAGGAGCAGGGGCGCATCCACCCCTCCACTTT
TRBD2 | TRBJ2-2 | many | TRBV10-3 | CATIPGTTHTGELFF | TGTGCCACCATACCCGGGACTACACACACCGGGGAGCTGTTTTTT
NA | TRBJ2-7 | many | TRBV28 | CASSTAGIAGEQYF | TGTGCCAGCAGTACCGCCGGGATCGCTGGCGAGCAGTACTTC
NA | TRBJ1-3 | many | TRBV13 | CASSLGGVRVTGNTIYF | TGTGCCAGCAGCTTAGGCGGTGTCAGGGTGACGGGAAACACCATATATTTT
NA | TRBJ2-5 | NA | TRBV19 | CASSPQGVSEETQYF | TGTGCCAGTAGTCCACAGGGAGTGTCGGAAGAGACCCAGTACTTC